The rows below give T cell receptor beta chains drawn from one sample of a study of CD8 T cells in Susac syndrome. TCRdb used MiXCR to reprocess the immunoSEQ multiplex PCR reads, holding one entry per CDR3 protein. Of about 100,000 distinct CDR3 sequences in the sample, nearly 97% were seen once. The sequenced sample was CD8+ T cells from PBMCs. Receptor source: a human donor with Susac syndrome. Each CDR3 is given with its conserved first and last residue. Each record gives: clone size, J gene, V gene, D gene, CDR3 DNA, CDR3 protein. The D gene is left open where the match is weak. The size entry is marked missing in some rows and otherwise reads once, few, many or a size class.

size: NA; J: TRBJ2-5; V: TRBV9; D: NA; DNA: TGTGCCAGCACCCTGTCGTCACAGGGTCAGACCCAGTACTTC; CDR3: CASTLSSQGQTQYF
size: NA; J: TRBJ2-1; V: TRBV13; D: NA; DNA: TGTGCCAGCAGCTCTCTAGCAATTGACGGGCAGTTCTTC; CDR3: CASSSLAIDGQFF
size: NA; J: TRBJ2-7; V: TRBV3-1; D: TRBD2; DNA: TGTGCCAGCAGCCACCAGCGACTAGCGGGGGGACCCTACGAGCAGTACTTC; CDR3: CASSHQRLAGGPYEQYF
size: NA; J: TRBJ2-3; V: TRBV7-8; D: NA; DNA: TGTGCCAGCAGCTTAGGGACCACAGATACGCAGTATTTT; CDR3: CASSLGTTDTQYF
size: NA; J: TRBJ2-7; V: TRBV14; D: TRBD2; DNA: TGTGCCAGCAGCCGAACGAGCCTAGCGGGCTACGAGCAGTACTTC; CDR3: CASSRTSLAGYEQYF
size: NA; J: TRBJ2-1; V: TRBV12-3/TRBV12-4; D: NA; DNA: TGTGCCAGCAGGGTAGACGGTCGTTTCAATGAGCAGTTCTTC; CDR3: CASRVDGRFNEQFF
size: NA; J: TRBJ2-3; V: TRBV27; D: NA; DNA: TGTGCCAGCAACACGGGACGGGTCACAGATACGCAGTATTTT; CDR3: CASNTGRVTDTQYF
size: NA; J: TRBJ2-5; V: TRBV4-1; D: NA; DNA: TGCGCCAGCAGCCAAGATATAATCGGACACCAGTACTTC; CDR3: CASSQDIIGHQYF
size: NA; J: TRBJ2-3; V: TRBV29-1; D: NA; DNA: TGCAGCGTTGTTCGGCAGACAGATACGCAGTATTTT; CDR3: CSVVRQTDTQYF
size: NA; J: TRBJ2-3; V: TRBV20-1; D: NA; DNA: TGCAGTGCACCCTCAGGGCTCACAGATACGCAGTATTTT; CDR3: CSAPSGLTDTQYF
size: NA; J: TRBJ2-1; V: TRBV3-1; D: NA; DNA: TGTGCCAGCAGCCAAGTTGGACAGAGCTCCTACAATGAGCAGTTCTTC; CDR3: CASSQVGQSSYNEQFF
size: NA; J: TRBJ2-5; V: TRBV7-9; D: TRBD2; DNA: TGTGCCAGCAGCATCCCGACTAGCGGGGCCGAAGAGACCCAGTACTTC; CDR3: CASSIPTSGAEETQYF
size: NA; J: TRBJ1-1; V: TRBV9; D: TRBD1; DNA: TGTGCCAGCAGCGTCGACGGGACAGAGAACACTGAAGCTTTCTTT; CDR3: CASSVDGTENTEAFF
size: NA; J: TRBJ2-2; V: TRBV29-1; D: NA; DNA: TGCAGCGTTGTTATGGGTAGCGGGAACACCGGGGAGCTGTTTTTT; CDR3: CSVVMGSGNTGELFF
size: NA; J: TRBJ1-4; V: TRBV28; D: NA; DNA: TGTGCCAGCAGAGGGAATGAAAAACTGTTTTTT; CDR3: CASRGNEKLFF
size: NA; J: TRBJ2-1; V: TRBV20-1; D: NA; DNA: TGCAGTCCGCTTGGCCACAATGAGCAGTTCTTC; CDR3: CSPLGHNEQFF
size: NA; J: TRBJ2-7; V: TRBV29-1; D: NA; DNA: TGCAGCGCAGCGGACGGGGGAAGCTCCTACGAGCAGTACTTC; CDR3: CSAADGGSSYEQYF
size: once; J: TRBJ1-2; V: TRBV3-1; D: NA; DNA: TGTGCCAGCAGCCAAGGTCAGGGGAGGGGTGGCTACACCTTC; CDR3: CASSQGQGRGGYTF
size: NA; J: TRBJ1-2; V: TRBV29-1; D: TRBD1; DNA: TGCAGCGTAGTCGACAGGGGGTCCTATGGCTACACCTTC; CDR3: CSVVDRGSYGYTF
size: NA; J: TRBJ1-2; V: TRBV19; D: NA; DNA: TGTGCCAGTAGTGGGGAAACCTATGGCTACACCTTC; CDR3: CASSGETYGYTF
size: NA; J: TRBJ1-5; V: TRBV27; D: TRBD1; DNA: TGTGCCAGCAGCTTCTATGCGGACAGGGGCAATCAGCCCCAGCATTTT; CDR3: CASSFYADRGNQPQHF
size: NA; J: TRBJ2-3; V: TRBV11-1; D: NA; DNA: TGTGCCAGCAGCTTAGAGAGCCTAGCGAACACAGATACGCAGTATTTT; CDR3: CASSLESLANTDTQYF
size: NA; J: TRBJ2-1; V: TRBV29-1; D: TRBD2; DNA: TGCAGCGTTCCTAGCGGTAGCTCCTACAATGAGCAGTTCTTC; CDR3: CSVPSGSSYNEQFF
size: NA; J: TRBJ1-2; V: TRBV20-1; D: NA; DNA: TGCAGTGCTCCTATACTTAACACAGGGAGCTATGGCTACACCTTC; CDR3: CSAPILNTGSYGYTF
size: NA; J: TRBJ2-1; V: TRBV28; D: TRBD2; DNA: TGTGCCAGCAGTTTACAGGGACTAGCGGGAGGTGATGAGCAGTTCTTC; CDR3: CASSLQGLAGGDEQFF
size: NA; J: TRBJ2-3; V: TRBV27; D: NA; DNA: TGTGCCAGCAGTTCCTCGACAGCTAATACGCAGTATTTT; CDR3: CASSSSTANTQYF
size: NA; J: TRBJ1-1; V: TRBV28; D: NA; DNA: TGTGCCAGCAGTTTACGCGATCGACTGGGCCGGGAGGCTGAAGCTTTCTTT; CDR3: CASSLRDRLGREAEAFF
size: NA; J: TRBJ1-2; V: TRBV12-3/TRBV12-4; D: NA; DNA: TGTGCCAGCAGTTTCAACAGCTTAAACTATGGCTACACCTTC; CDR3: CASSFNSLNYGYTF
size: NA; J: TRBJ1-4; V: TRBV18; D: NA; DNA: TGTGCCAGCTCACCATCTGATACTCGGGGACTGTTTTTT; CDR3: CASSPSDTRGLFF
size: NA; J: TRBJ2-1; V: TRBV29-1; D: TRBD2; DNA: TGCAGCGTGTCGGGACTAGCGGGATACAATGAGCAGTTCTTC; CDR3: CSVSGLAGYNEQFF
size: NA; J: TRBJ1-4; V: TRBV12-3/TRBV12-4; D: NA; DNA: TGTGCCAGCAGTCAAGGACGGCCGACTCGGGAACTGTTTTTT; CDR3: CASSQGRPTRELFF
size: NA; J: TRBJ1-4; V: TRBV29-1; D: NA; DNA: TGCAGCGTTGAAGGGGCCAAGGCGGATGAAAAACTGTTTTTT; CDR3: CSVEGAKADEKLFF
size: NA; J: TRBJ2-5; V: TRBV20-1; D: NA; DNA: TGCAGTGCTAGGGGGAGGCCAATCCAAGAGACCCAGTACTTC; CDR3: CSARGRPIQETQYF
size: NA; J: TRBJ2-7; V: TRBV7-9; D: NA; DNA: TGTGCCAGCAGCCCAGTGAACGAGCAGTACTTC; CDR3: CASSPVNEQYF
size: NA; J: TRBJ2-3; V: TRBV6-4; D: TRBD2; DNA: TGTGCCAGCAGTGAAAGCGGGGGGGGCACAGATACGCAGTATTTT; CDR3: CASSESGGGTDTQYF
size: NA; J: TRBJ1-1; V: TRBV5-5; D: TRBD1; DNA: TGTGCCAGCAGAACCCGGGACAGCAACACTGAAGCTTTCTTT; CDR3: CASRTRDSNTEAFF
size: NA; J: TRBJ2-5; V: TRBV6-2/TRBV6-3; D: TRBD2; DNA: TGTGCCAGCAGTTACGGGAGCGGGGGGTGGGAGACCCAGTACTTC; CDR3: CASSYGSGGWETQYF
size: once; J: TRBJ1-5; V: TRBV6-1; D: TRBD1; DNA: TGTGCCAGCGCGTGGGGACAGGAAGGCAATCAGCCCCAGCATTTT; CDR3: CASAWGQEGNQPQHF
size: NA; J: TRBJ2-3; V: TRBV3-1; D: NA; DNA: TGTGCCAGCAGCAGGGGTAGCGCAGATACGCAGTATTTT; CDR3: CASSRGSADTQYF